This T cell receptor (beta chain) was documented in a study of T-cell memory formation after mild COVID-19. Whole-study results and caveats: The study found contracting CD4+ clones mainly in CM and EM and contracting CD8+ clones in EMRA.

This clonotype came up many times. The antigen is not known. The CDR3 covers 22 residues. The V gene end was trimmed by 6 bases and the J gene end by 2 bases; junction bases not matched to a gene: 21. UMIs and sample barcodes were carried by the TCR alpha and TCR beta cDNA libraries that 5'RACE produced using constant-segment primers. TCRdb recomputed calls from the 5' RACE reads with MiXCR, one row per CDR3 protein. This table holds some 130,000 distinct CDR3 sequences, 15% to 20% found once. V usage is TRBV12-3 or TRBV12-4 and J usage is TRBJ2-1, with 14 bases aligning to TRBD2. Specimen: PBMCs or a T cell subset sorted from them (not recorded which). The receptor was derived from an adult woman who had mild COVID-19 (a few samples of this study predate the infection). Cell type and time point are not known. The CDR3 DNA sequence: TGTGCCAGCAGCCCGGGGACAGGGCTCGGACTAGCGGGGGGCCCAACCTACAATGAGCAGTTCTTC. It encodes CASSPGTGLGLAGGPTYNEQFF.